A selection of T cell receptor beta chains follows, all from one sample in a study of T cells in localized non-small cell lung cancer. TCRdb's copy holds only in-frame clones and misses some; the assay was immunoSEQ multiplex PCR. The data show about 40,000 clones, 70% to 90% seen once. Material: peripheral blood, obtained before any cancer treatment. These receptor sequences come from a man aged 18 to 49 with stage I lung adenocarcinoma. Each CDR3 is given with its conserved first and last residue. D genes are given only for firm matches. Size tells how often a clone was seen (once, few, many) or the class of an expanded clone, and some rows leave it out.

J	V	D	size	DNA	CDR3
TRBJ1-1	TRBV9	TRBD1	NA	TGTGCCAGCAGCTCCAGACAGGGTAGTACAGCTTTCTTT	CASSSRQGSTAFF
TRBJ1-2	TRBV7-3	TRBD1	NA	TGTGCCAGCAGCGGTGCCCAGGGGGTTCCCTATGGCTACACCTTC	CASSGAQGVPYGYTF
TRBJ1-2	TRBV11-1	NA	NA	TGTGCCAGCAGCTTCGGGGAGGTGGACTATGGCTACACCTTC	CASSFGEVDYGYTF
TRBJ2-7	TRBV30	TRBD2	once	TGTGCCTGGGGATGGGGAGGGAACTACGAGCAGTACTTC	CAWGWGGNYEQYF
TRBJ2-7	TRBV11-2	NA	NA	TGTGCCAGCAGCCCAAACACCGGGACCATCTACGAGCAGTACTTC	CASSPNTGTIYEQYF
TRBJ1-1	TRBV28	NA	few	TGTGCCAGCAGTTTAAAGAGGGGCGGGTTGGACACTGAAGCTTTCTTT	CASSLKRGGLDTEAFF
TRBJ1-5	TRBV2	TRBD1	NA	TGTGCCAGCAGGGGGGACAGGACGAATAGCAATCAGCCCCAGCATTTT	CASRGDRTNSNQPQHF
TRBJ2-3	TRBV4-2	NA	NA	TGTGCCAGCAGCCAGGACCTTAGCGGAGGTACGCAGTATTTT	CASSQDLSGGTQYF
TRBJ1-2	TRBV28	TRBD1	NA	TGTGCCAGCAGTTTAGGTACAGGGGGCGCCGACTATGGCTACACCTTC	CASSLGTGGADYGYTF
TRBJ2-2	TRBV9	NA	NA	TGTGCCAGCAGCGTAGAGGTGTCCACCGGGGAGCTGTTTTTT	CASSVEVSTGELFF
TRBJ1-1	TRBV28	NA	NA	TGTGCCAGCAAAGTCGGATCCACTGAAGCTTTCTTT	CASKVGSTEAFF
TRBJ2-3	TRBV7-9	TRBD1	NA	TGTGCCAGCAAAAGGACAGGGCTAACAGATACGCAGTATTTT	CASKRTGLTDTQYF
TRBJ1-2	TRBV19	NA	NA	TGTGCCAGTAGTCCTTCTATGGCATCCTTCGCTAACTATGGCTACACCTTC	CASSPSMASFANYGYTF
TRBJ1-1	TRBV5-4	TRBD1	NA	TGTGCCAGCAGCTTGGGGGGACAGGGCACTGAAGCTTTCTTT	CASSLGGQGTEAFF
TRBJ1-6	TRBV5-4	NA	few	TGTGCCAGCAGCCTGAAAGGCTCCCAGGGTGGTAATTCACCCCTCCACTTT	CASSLKGSQGGNSPLHF
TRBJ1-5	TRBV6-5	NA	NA	TGTGCCAGCAGGGCCAATGGAAATCAGCCCCAGCATTTT	CASRANGNQPQHF
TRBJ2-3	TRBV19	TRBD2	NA	TGTGCCACTACCTCCCCCGGGGGGATCGCAGATACGCAGTATTTT	CATTSPGGIADTQYF
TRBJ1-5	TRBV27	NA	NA	TGTGCCAGCAGTTTATCAAATGGGGCTAGCCAGCCCCAGCATTTT	CASSLSNGASQPQHF
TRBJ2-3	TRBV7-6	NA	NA	TGTGCCAGCAGCTTAGCGGAGGGACAACGCCTCACAGATACGCAGTATTTT	CASSLAEGQRLTDTQYF
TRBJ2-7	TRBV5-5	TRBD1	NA	TGTGCCAGCAGCCCCAGAGGAGGACAGGGTAATCACGAGCAGTACTTC	CASSPRGGQGNHEQYF
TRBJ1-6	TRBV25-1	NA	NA	TGTGCCAGCAGTGCAACAGGGAGATATTCACCCCTCCACTTT	CASSATGRYSPLHF
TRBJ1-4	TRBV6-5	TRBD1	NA	TGTGCCAGCAGATCACAGGGGGCGAATGAAAAACTGTTTTTT	CASRSQGANEKLFF
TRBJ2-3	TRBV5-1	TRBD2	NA	TGCGCCAGCAGCTCAACTAGCGGGGGTGATACGCAGTATTTT	CASSSTSGGDTQYF
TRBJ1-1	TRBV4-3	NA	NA	TGCGCCAGCAGCCAAGAAGACGGTAGCACTGAAGCTTTCTTT	CASSQEDGSTEAFF
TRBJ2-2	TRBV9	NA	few	TGTGCCAGCAGCCCGACAGTGAACACCGGGGAGCTGTTTTTT	CASSPTVNTGELFF
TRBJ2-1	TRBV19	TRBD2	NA	TGTGCCAGTAGTCCCCGACTAGCGGGGCTCTACAATGAGCAGTTCTTC	CASSPRLAGLYNEQFF
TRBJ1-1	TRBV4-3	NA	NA	TGCGCCAGCAGCCAAGGTAACGCAGGGGACCTGAACACTGAAGCTTTCTTT	CASSQGNAGDLNTEAFF
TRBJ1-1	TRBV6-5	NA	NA	TGTGCCAGCAGTTACCGAGGGGTTGGGGGGAACACTGAAGCTTTCTTT	CASSYRGVGGNTEAFF
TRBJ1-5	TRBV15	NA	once	TGTGCCACCAGCAGAGATAGAGCGGGCGATAGCAATCAGCCCCAGCATTTT	CATSRDRAGDSNQPQHF
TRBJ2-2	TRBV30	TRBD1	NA	TGTGCCTGGAGCGGGACAGAGGAACCCGGGGAGCTGTTTTTT	CAWSGTEEPGELFF
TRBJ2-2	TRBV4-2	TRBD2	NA	TGTGCCAGCAGCCAAGATTTGATTGGAGCGGGGGGAAGAAACGGGGAGCTGTTTTTT	CASSQDLIGAGGRNGELFF
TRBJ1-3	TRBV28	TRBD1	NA	TGTGCCAGCAGTTTATGGGGAGGACAGGCATATGGAAACACCATATATTTT	CASSLWGGQAYGNTIYF
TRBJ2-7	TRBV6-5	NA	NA	TGTGCCAGCAGCCAAGGGGTCCTCTACGAGCAGTACTTC	CASSQGVLYEQYF